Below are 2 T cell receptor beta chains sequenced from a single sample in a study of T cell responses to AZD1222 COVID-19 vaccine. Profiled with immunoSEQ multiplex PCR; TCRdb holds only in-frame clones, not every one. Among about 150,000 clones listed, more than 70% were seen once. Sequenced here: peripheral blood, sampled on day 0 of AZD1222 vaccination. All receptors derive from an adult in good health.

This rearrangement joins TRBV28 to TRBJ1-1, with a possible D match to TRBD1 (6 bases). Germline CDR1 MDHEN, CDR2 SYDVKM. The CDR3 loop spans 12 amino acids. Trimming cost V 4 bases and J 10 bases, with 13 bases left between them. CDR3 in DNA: TGTGCCAGCAGTTCCGGAGGGGGGGCAGCTTTCTTT. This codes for CASSSGGGAAFF.

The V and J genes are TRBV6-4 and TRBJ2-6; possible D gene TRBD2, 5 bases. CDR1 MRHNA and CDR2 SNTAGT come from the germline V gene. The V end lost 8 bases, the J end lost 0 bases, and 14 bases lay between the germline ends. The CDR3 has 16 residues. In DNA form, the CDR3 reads TGTGCCAGCTGTGTAGAGGGCCCCTCTGGGGCCAACGTCCTGACTTTC. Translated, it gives CASCVEGPSGANVLTF.